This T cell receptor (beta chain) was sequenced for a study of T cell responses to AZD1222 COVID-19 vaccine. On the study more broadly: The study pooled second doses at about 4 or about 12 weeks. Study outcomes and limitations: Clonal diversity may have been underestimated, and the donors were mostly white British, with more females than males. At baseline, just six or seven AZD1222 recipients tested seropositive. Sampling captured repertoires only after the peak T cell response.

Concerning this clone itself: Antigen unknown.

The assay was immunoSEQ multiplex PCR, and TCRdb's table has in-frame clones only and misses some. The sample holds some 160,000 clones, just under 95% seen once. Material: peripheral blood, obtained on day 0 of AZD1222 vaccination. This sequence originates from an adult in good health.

The CDR3 here is CASSGGGLAPAPADTQYF. In nucleotides, the CDR3 is TGTGCCAGCAGCGGGGGGGGACTAGCGCCGGCCCCCGCAGATACGCAGTATTTT. The chain recombines TRBV5-6 with TRBJ2-3; 10 nucleotides match TRBD2. With 4 bases clipped from V and 4 bases from J, the junction kept 15 bases outside the gene matches. Germline V lookup: CDR1 SGHDT, CDR2 YYEEEE. The CDR3 sequence is 18 residues long.